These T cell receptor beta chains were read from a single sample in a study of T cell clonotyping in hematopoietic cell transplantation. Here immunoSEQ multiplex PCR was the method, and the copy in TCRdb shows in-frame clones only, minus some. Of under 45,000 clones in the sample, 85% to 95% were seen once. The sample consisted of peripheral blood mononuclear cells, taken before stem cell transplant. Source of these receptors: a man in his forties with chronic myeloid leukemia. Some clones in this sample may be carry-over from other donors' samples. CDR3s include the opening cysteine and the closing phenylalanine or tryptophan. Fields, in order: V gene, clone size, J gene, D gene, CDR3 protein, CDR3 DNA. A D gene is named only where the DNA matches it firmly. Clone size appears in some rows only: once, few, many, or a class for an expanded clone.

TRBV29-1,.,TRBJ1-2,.,CSVEQGALGGYTF,TGCAGCGTTGAACAGGGTGCCCTAGGGGGCTACACCTTC
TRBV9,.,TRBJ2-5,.,CASSGPLSETQYF,TGTGCCAGCAGCGGACCTCTTTCAGAGACCCAGTACTTC
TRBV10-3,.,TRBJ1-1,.,CAIQENTEAFF,TGTGCCATCCAGGAGAACACTGAAGCTTTCTTT
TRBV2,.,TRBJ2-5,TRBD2,CASPRRGFQETQYF,TGTGCCAGCCCCCGGCGGGGGTTCCAAGAGACCCAGTACTTC
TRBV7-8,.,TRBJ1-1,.,CASSLHHSTEAFF,TGTGCCAGCAGCTTACACCACAGCACTGAAGCTTTCTTT
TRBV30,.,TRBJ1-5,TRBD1,CAWSRTGPQPQHF,TGTGCCTGGAGTAGGACAGGACCTCAGCCCCAGCATTTT
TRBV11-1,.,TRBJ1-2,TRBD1,CASSSWTGEGYTF,TGTGCCAGCAGCTCATGGACAGGGGAAGGCTACACCTTC
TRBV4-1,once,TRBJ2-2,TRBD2,CASSQDGGSGGAVITGELFF,TGCGCCAGCAGCCAAGATGGGGGTAGCGGGGGGGCCGTGATAACCGGGGAGCTGTTTTTT
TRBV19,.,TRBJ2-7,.,CASSIRGEQYF,TGTGCCAGTAGTATCAGGGGCGAGCAGTACTTC
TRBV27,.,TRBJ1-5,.,CASSFKPPPRVDSNQPQHF,TGTGCCAGCAGTTTTAAACCCCCACCGAGAGTCGATAGCAATCAGCCCCAGCATTTT
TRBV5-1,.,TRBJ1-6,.,CASSVDTANSPLHF,TGCGCCAGCAGCGTGGACACCGCCAATTCACCCCTCCACTTT
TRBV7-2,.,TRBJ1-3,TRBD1,CASSLSGGLTGNTIYF,TGTGCCAGCAGCTTATCAGGGGGCTTAACTGGAAACACCATATATTTT
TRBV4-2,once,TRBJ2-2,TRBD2,CASSQVAGQGTGELFF,TGTGCCAGCAGCCAAGTAGCGGGACAAGGGACCGGGGAGCTGTTTTTT
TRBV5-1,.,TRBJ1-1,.,CASSLAEGGTEAFF,TGCGCCAGCAGCTTGGCCGAGGGGGGGACTGAAGCTTTCTTT
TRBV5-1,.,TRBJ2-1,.,CASSLGGANYNEQFF,TGCGCCAGCAGCTTGGGGGGGGCTAACTACAATGAGCAGTTCTTC
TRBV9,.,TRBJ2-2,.,CASSSQLGGEGTGELFF,TGTGCCAGCAGCTCTCAACTGGGCGGCGAGGGAACCGGGGAGCTGTTTTTT
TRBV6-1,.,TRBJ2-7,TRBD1,CASTGGQGAGEQYF,TGTGCCAGCACCGGGGGACAGGGGGCTGGCGAGCAGTACTTC
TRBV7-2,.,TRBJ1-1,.,CASSLVNTEAFF,TGTGCCAGCAGCTTAGTTAACACTGAAGCTTTCTTT
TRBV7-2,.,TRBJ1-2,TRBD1,CASSLAGQIDGYTF,TGTGCCAGCAGCTTAGCGGGACAGATTGATGGCTACACCTTC
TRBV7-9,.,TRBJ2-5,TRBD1,CASSSWTGGETQYF,TGTGCCAGCAGCTCTTGGACAGGAGGAGAGACCCAGTACTTC
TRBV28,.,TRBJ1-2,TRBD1,CASGDRGSRGYTF,TGTGCCAGCGGCGACAGGGGGTCTCGGGGCTACACCTTC
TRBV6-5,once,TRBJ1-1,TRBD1,CASSYDGTGADTEAFF,TGTGCCAGCAGTTACGACGGGACAGGGGCTGACACTGAAGCTTTCTTT
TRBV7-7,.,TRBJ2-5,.,CASSTPGGSRETQYF,TGTGCTAGCAGCACCCCCGGGGGCAGTAGAGAGACCCAGTACTTC
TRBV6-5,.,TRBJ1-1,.,CASTTTLGHTEAFF,TGTGCCAGCACTACGACTCTCGGCCACACTGAAGCTTTCTTT
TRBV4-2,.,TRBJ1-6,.,CASSQDGSTFYNSPLHF,TGTGCCAGCAGCCAAGATGGAAGTACCTTCTATAATTCACCCCTCCACTTT
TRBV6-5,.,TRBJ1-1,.,CASSSQEVNTEAFF,TGTGCCAGCAGCTCCCAGGAAGTGAACACTGAAGCTTTCTTT
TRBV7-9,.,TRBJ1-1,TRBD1,CASSPRRVLDRGAFF,TGTGCCAGCAGCCCACGTCGGGTCCTGGACAGGGGAGCTTTCTTT
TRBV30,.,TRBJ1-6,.,CAWGTRPVTGQVSPLHF,TGTGCCTGGGGGACCCGACCGGTAACAGGTCAGGTTTCACCCCTCCACTTT
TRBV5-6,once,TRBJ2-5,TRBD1,CASSGTGLKETQYF,TGTGCCAGCAGCGGGACAGGGTTGAAGGAGACCCAGTACTTC
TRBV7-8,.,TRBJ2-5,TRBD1,CASSQVGTGGAETQYF,TGTGCCAGCAGCCAGGTCGGGACAGGGGGCGCGGAGACCCAGTACTTC
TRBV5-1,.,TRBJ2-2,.,CASSLGGGPSGQAWDTGELFF,TGCGCCAGCAGCTTGGGGGGAGGTCCGTCCGGACAGGCTTGGGACACCGGGGAGCTGTTTTTT
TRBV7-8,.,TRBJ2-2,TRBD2,CASSLGSGGNTGELFF,TGTGCCAGCAGCTTAGGTAGCGGGGGGAACACCGGGGAGCTGTTTTTT
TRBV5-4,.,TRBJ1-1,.,CASSSYRADTEAFF,TGTGCCAGCAGCTCTTACAGGGCAGACACTGAAGCTTTCTTT
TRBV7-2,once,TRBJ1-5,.,CACGGTPNQPQHF,TGTGCCTGTGGAGGCACCCCCAATCAGCCCCAGCATTTT
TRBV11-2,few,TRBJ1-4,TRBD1,CASSFPRGAGGEKLFF,TGTGCCAGCAGCTTCCCCAGAGGGGCAGGGGGTGAAAAACTGTTTTTT
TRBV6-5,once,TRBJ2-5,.,CASSYSGVGETQYF,TGTGCCAGCAGTTACTCGGGGGTAGGAGAGACCCAGTACTTC
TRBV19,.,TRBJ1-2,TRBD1,CASSPRDRVGYTF,TGTGCCAGTAGTCCCAGGGACAGGGTTGGCTACACCTTC
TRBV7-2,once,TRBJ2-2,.,CASSRRGRNTGELFF,TGTGCCAGCAGCCGCCGGGGGCGGAACACCGGGGAGCTGTTTTTT
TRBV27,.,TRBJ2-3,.,CASGWEYF,TGTGCCTCCGGATGGGAGTATTTT
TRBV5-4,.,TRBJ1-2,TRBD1,CASSHLQGADGYTF,TGTGCCAGCAGCCATTTACAGGGGGCGGATGGCTACACCTTC
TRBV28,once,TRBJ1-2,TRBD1,CASSLWDPGQGQGYGYTF,TGTGCCAGCAGTTTATGGGATCCTGGACAGGGGCAAGGCTATGGCTACACCTTC
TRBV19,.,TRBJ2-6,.,CASESGANVLTF,TGTGCCAGTGAATCTGGGGCCAACGTCCTGACTTTC
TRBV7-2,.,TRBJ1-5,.,CASSLPGGDQPQHF,TGTGCCAGCAGCTTACCCGGGGGAGATCAGCCCCAGCATTTT
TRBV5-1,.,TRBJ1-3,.,CASSPRGSGNTIYF,TGCGCCAGCAGCCCCCGGGGTTCTGGAAACACCATATATTTT
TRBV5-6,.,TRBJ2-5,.,CASSLLHTLEETQYF,TGTGCCAGCAGCTTGCTGCACACTCTAGAGGAGACCCAGTACTTC
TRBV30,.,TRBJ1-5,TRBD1,CAWEATGRINQPQHF,TGTGCCTGGGAAGCGACAGGGCGAATCAATCAGCCCCAGCATTTT